What follows are 8 T cell receptor beta chains derived from one specimen sequenced in a study of T-cell memory formation after mild COVID-19. MiXCR, applied by TCRdb to the 5' RACE reads, yields one record per CDR3 protein. The table lists fewer than 50,000 distinct CDR3 sequences, roughly 7% of them singletons. The sequencing input was PBMCs or a T cell subset sorted from them (not recorded which). The receptors stem from a man between 18 and 29 years old who had mild COVID-19 (a few samples of this study predate the infection). Cell type and time point are not known.

This chain joins TRBV2 and TRBJ1-1, with a weak D call TRBD1 (6 bases). The ends were cut back, 6 bases at V and 8 bases at J, with 16 bases in the middle. The CDR3 is 13 amino acids. CDR1 is SNHLY and CDR2 is FYNNEI in the germline V gene. The CDR3 DNA reads as TGTGCCAGCAGGCCTCGGACAGTCTCAGAAGCTTTCTTT. Its protein product is CASRPRTVSEAFF.

J is TRBJ2-7 and V is TRBV5-1; D may be TRBD1 (5 bases). The V gene lost 0 bases and the J gene lost 0 bases, with 10 bases spanning the gap. Germline CDR1 and CDR2: SGHRS and YFSETQ. The CDR3 consists of 15 residues. The CDR3 sequence is CASSLVGEPSYEQYF. CDR3 nucleotide sequence: TGCGCCAGCAGCTTGGTAGGGGAACCCTCCTACGAGCAGTACTTC. Together with reference TRBV5-1 and TRBJ2-7, the CDR3 gives the full variable domain: KAGVTQTPRYLIKTRGQQVTLSCSPISGHRSVSWYQQTPGQGLQFLFEYFSETQRNKGNFPGRFSGRQFSNSRSEMNVSTLELGDSALYLCASSLVGEPSYEQYFGPGTRLTVT.

V is TRBV7-9 and J is TRBJ2-1; 8 bases fit TRBD1. CDR1 SEHNR and CDR2 FQNEAQ come from the germline V gene (reference sequence). V lost 4 bases to trimming and J lost 6 bases; unmatched junction nucleotides: 5. This CDR3 comprises 14 residues. The CDR3 DNA reads as TGTGCCAGCAGCTCACAGGGGGGAAGCAATGAGCAGTTCTTC. It yields the protein CASSSQGGSNEQFF.

This clonotype has only a few counts. The rearrangement links TRBV12-3 or TRBV12-4 to TRBJ1-5; D remains unclear. V was cut by 8 bases and J by 4 bases, with 12 bases left in between. CDR3 length: 13 amino acids. CDR3 amino acids: CASGSVRNQPQHF. CDR3 DNA: TGTGCCAGCGGCTCAGTGAGAAATCAGCCCCAGCATTTT.

The table lists this clonotype with many counts. This chain links TRBV7-9 with TRBJ2-7; D gene uncertain. The CDR3 covers 11 residues. Per the germline V gene, CDR1 is SEHNR and CDR2 is FQNEAQ (reference sequence). The V end lost 5 bases, the J end lost 3 bases, and 5 bases lay between the germline ends. The CDR3 region is CASSPDYEQYF. The CDR3 DNA sequence: TGTGCCAGCAGCCCGGACTACGAGCAGTACTTC. Full variable domain (rest looked up from reference TRBV7-9 and TRBJ2-7): DTGVSQNPRHKITKRGQNVTFRCDPISEHNRLYWYRQTLGQGPEFLTYFQNEAQLEKSRLLSDRFSAERPKGSFSTLEIQRTEQGDSAMYLCASSPDYEQYFGPGTRLTVT.

The V call is TRBV29-1, the J call TRBJ1-2; maybe TRBD1 (6 bases). CDR1 SQVTM and CDR2 ANQGSEA come from the germline V gene. The V end lost 0 bases, the J end lost 6 bases, and 11 bases lay between the germline ends. The CDR3 runs to 13 residues. CDR3 amino acids: CSVEEQQGNGYTF. The CDR3, as DNA: TGCAGCGTTGAAGAACAACAGGGCAATGGCTACACCTTC.

This clonotype was found once. A read error may explain this, as a much larger clone is one base away. The chain employs TRBV6-1 and TRBJ1-2; TRBD1 aligns across 9 bases. Trimming at V came to 7 bases and at J to 7 bases, leaving 19 bases not matched to a gene. The CDR3 is made up of 17 amino acids. From germline, CDR1 is MNHNS and CDR2 SASEGT. CDR3 DNA: TGTGCCAGCACTTCCGCGGGTCCGGTACAGGGGGCTGTTGGCTACACCTTC. The encoded protein is CASTSAGPVQGAVGYTF.

The chain joins TRBV6-5 to TRBJ2-7; D is ambiguous. CDR3 size: 15 residues. V lost 5 bases, J lost 0 bases, and 14 bases lay in between. In germline, CDR1 is MNHEY, CDR2 SVGAGI. CDR3 DNA sequence: TGTGCCAGCAGTAGGCGAGGCCTCAGCTCCTACGAGCAGTACTTC. Translation: CASSRRGLSSYEQYF.